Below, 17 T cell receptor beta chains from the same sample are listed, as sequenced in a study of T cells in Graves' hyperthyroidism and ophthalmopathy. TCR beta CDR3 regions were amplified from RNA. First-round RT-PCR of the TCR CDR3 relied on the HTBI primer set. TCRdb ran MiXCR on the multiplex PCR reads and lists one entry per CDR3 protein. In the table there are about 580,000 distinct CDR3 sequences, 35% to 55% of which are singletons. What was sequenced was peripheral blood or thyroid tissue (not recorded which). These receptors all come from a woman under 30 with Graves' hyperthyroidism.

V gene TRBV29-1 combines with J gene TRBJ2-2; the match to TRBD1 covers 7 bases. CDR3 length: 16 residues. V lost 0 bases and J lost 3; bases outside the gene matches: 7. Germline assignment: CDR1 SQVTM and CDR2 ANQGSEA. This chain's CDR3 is CSVEDLRQGDTGELFF. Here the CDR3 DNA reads TGCAGCGTTGAAGATCTTCGACAGGGCGACACCGGGGAGCTGTTTTTT.

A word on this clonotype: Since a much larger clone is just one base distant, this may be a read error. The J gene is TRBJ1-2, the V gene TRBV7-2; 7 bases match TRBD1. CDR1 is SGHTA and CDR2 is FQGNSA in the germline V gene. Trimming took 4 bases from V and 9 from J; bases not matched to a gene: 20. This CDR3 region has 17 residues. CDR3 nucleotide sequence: TGTGCCAGCAGCTCGAGACCCGGGACAGCTCGCCTGATGAGCTACACCTTC. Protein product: CASSSRPGTARLMSYTF.

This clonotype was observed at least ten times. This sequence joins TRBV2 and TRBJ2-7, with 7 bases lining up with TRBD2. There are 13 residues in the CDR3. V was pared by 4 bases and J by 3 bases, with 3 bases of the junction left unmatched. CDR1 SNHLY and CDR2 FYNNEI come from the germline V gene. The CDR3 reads CASSASGRYEQYF. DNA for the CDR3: TGTGCCAGCAGTGCTAGCGGCCGCTACGAGCAGTACTTC.

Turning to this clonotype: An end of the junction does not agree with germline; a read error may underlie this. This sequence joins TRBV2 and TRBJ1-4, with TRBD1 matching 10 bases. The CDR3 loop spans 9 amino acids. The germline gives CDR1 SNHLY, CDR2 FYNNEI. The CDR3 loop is CARGGDRGF. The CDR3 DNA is TGTGCCAGAGGGGGGGACAGGGGTTTT.

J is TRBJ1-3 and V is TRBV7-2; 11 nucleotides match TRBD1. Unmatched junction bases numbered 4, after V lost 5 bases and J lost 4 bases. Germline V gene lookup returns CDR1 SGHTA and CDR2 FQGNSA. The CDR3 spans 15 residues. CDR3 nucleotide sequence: TGTGCCAGCAGCCCGTGGACAGGGGGCGGAAACACCATATATTTT. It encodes CASSPWTGGGNTIYF.

CDR3 residues: CASSQPITGGAAEAFF. Written as DNA, the CDR3 is TGCGCCAGCAGCCAACCTATAACAGGGGGCGCGGCTGAAGCTTTCTTT. This chain uses TRBV4-1 with TRBJ1-1; 9 nucleotides align to TRBD1. V was clipped by 2 bases and J by 6 bases; unmatched bases: 10. CDR3 size: 16 residues. The germline V gene encodes CDR1 MGHRA and CDR2 YSYEKL.

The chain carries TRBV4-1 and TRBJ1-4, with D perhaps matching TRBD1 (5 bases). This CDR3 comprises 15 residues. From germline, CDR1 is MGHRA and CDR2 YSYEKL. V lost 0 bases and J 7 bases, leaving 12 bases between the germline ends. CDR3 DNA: TGCGCCAGCAGCCAAGAGGGGCGGGCAGGTGAAAAACTGTTTTTT. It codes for CASSQEGRAGEKLFF.

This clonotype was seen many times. Written as DNA, the CDR3 is TGCAGTGCTAGGGGGGGGGAGGAAGGGTTTGAGGTCGAGCAGTACTTC. The encoded protein is CSARGGEEGFEVEQYF. This chain uses TRBV20-1 with TRBJ2-7, with 7 bases fitting TRBD2. V was pared by 3 bases and J by 6 bases, with 17 bases of the junction left unmatched. The CDR3 runs 16 residues. From germline, CDR1 is DFQATT and CDR2 SNEGSKA (reference sequence).

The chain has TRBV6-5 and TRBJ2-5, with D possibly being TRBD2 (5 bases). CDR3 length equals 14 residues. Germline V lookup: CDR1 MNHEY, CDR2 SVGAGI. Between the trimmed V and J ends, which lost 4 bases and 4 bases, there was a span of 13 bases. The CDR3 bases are TGTGCCAGCAGTTTCAAGATAGGAGGAGAGACCCAGTACTTC. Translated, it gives CASSFKIGGETQYF.

CDR3 sequence reads: CSASTQETQYF. CDR3 coding DNA: TGCAGTGCTAGCACTCAAGAGACCCAGTACTTC. The chain couples TRBV20-1 to TRBJ2-5; no definite D call. Trimming stripped 3 bases from V and 2 bases from J, with 4 bases between. Germline V lookup: CDR1 DFQATT, CDR2 SNEGSKA (reference sequence). This CDR3 has 11 amino acids.

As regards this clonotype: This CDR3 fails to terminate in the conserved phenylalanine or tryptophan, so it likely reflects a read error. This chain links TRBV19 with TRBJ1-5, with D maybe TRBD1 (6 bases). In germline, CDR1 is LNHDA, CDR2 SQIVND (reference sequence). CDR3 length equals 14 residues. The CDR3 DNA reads TGTGCCAGTAACCTCGGACAGACCAATCCGCCCCAGCATCTT. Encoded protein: CASNLGQTNPPQHL.

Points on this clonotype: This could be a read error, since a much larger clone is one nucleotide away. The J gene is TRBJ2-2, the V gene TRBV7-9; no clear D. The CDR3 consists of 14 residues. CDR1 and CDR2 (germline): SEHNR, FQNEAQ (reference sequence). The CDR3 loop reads CASSLEAYTEELFF. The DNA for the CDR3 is TGTGCCAGCAGCTTAGAAGCTTACACCGAGGAGCTGTTTTTT.

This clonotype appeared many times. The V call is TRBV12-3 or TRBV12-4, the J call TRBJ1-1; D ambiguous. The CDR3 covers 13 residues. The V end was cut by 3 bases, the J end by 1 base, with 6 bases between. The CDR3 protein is CASSLRQNTEAFF. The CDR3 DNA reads TGTGCCAGCAGTTTGCGGCAGAACACTGAAGCTTTCTTT.

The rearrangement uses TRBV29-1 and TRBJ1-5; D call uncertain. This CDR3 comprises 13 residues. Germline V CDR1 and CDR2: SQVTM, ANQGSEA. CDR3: CSPDALSNQPQHF. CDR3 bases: TGCAGTCCGGACGCCCTTAGCAATCAGCCCCAGCATTTT.

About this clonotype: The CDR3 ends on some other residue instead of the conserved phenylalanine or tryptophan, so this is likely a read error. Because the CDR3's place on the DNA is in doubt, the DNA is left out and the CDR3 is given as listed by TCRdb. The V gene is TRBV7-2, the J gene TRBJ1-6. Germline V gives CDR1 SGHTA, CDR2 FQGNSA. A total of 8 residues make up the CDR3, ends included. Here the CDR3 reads CASSLPSG.

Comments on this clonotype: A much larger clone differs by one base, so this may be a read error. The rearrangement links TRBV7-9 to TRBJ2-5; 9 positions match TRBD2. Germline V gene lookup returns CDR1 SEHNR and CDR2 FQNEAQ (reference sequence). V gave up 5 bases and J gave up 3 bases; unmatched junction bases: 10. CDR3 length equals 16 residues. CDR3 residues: CASSPLLASGKETQYF. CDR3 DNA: TGTGCCAGCAGCCCCCTTTTGGCTAGCGGGAAAGAGACCCAGTACTTC.

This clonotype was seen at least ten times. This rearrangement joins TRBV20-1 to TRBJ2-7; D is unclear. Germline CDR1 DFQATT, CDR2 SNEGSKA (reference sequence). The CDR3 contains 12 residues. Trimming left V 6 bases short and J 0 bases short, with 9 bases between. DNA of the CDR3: TGCAGTGCACCTCCGTGCTCCTACGAGCAGTACTTC. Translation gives CSAPPCSYEQYF.